This TCR beta chain came from a study of Ad26.COV2.S vaccination and SARS-CoV-2 variants. This clone was recorded a few times. This CDR3 contains 13 residues. With 1 base removed from V and 1 base from J, the gap between germline ends came to 2 bases. Per germline, CDR1 SEHNR and CDR2 FQNEAQ (reference sequence). Produced via immunoSEQ multiplex PCR; TCRdb's table is partial and in-frame only. This sample carries 320,000 or so clones, under 90% of them seen once, and the ten largest clones take about 5%. Treatment reported: 19 received Ad26.COV2.S at low or high dose, single or two shots; several received placebo; per-sample allocation not given. The investigators took samples on day 63 after the first vaccine or placebo injection.

V and J are TRBV7-9 and TRBJ1-5; no clear D. The sequencing here drew on peripheral blood, taken in a trial of Ad26.COV2.S vaccine versus placebo. The source of this sequence is a person aged 18-65 years who received the Ad26.COV2.S COVID-19 vaccine or a placebo. The CDR3 reads CASSLVSNQPQHF. Written as DNA, the CDR3 is TGTGCCAGCAGCTTAGTGAGCAATCAGCCCCAGCATTTT.